The 26 T cell receptor beta chains given below trace back to one sample, sequenced in a study of blood T cells in healthy people across ages (dated by TCRdb to between 2014 and 2016). Receptor amplification or capture employed 5' RACE. The instrument was an Illumina HiSeq 2500. A second about 7 to 12 cycle PCR used a sample-barcoded 5' primer and a J-beta primer mix. TCRdb ran its own pipeline on the public reads, namely fastp trimming at Q25 and MiXCR clone calling, and kept in-frame beta chains. One record per CDR3 amino acid sequence lists the most common genes and DNA. This sample comprises 900,000 to 950,000 distinct CDR3 sequences, almost 30% of them detected only once. The top ten clonotypes cover approximately 10% of the sample. These data also featured in a second study, about T cells of mothers and their children.

Sequencing input: blood. The origin of the receptors is a woman between 40 and 55 years old in good health.

This clonotype was counted at least ten times. The genes are TRBV20-1 and TRBJ1-2; 7 nucleotides agree with TRBD1. This CDR3 is built from 14 residues. Germline CDR1 and CDR2: DFQATT and SNEGSKA (reference sequence). V shed 6 bases, J shed 5 bases, and the junction held 12 bases outside the gene matches. The CDR3 coding sequence is TGCAGTGCCCTCAGACCGGGACAGAGGTATGGCTACACCTTC. Translation: CSALRPGQRYGYTF.

This clonotype has at least ten counts. The chain joins TRBV13 to TRBJ2-3; 9 nucleotides line up with TRBD2. Trimming took 5 bases from V and 1 from J; bases not matched to a gene: 4. The CDR3 runs to 15 residues. Germline V gene data show CDR1 as PRHDT and CDR2 as FYEKMQ (reference sequence). The CDR3, as DNA: TGTGCCAGCAGCCCCCGGACTAGCGGCACAGATACGCAGTATTTT. Protein sequence: CASSPRTSGTDTQYF.

With regard to this clonotype: This may come from a read error, since a much larger clone is one base off. The rearrangement links TRBV19 to TRBJ2-7; D not resolved. Germline V gene data show CDR1 as LNHDA and CDR2 as SQIVND (reference sequence). V was trimmed by 4 bases and J by 3 bases, leaving 19 bases between them. The CDR3 is 16 amino acids. Here the CDR3 reads CASSTASTGGGYEQYF. CDR3 bases: TGTGCCAGTAGTACGGCCTCGACTGGCGGCGGCTACGAGCAGTACTTC.

This clonotype appeared many times. The rearrangement joins TRBV29-1 to TRBJ2-3; no clear D gene. The germline CDR1 and CDR2 sequences are SQVTM and ANQGSEA. The germline V and J ends were trimmed by 5 bases and 2 bases, with 8 bases remaining between them. CDR3 length: 12 residues. In DNA form, the CDR3 reads TGCAGCGTTCGCCGGACCACAGATACGCAGTATTTT. It yields the protein CSVRRTTDTQYF.

This clonotype was counted at least ten times. The rearrangement joins TRBV4-2 to TRBJ1-1, with TRBD1 as a possible D gene (5 bases). The V end lost 0 bases, the J end lost 3 bases, and 11 bases lay between the germline ends. CDR1 and CDR2 from the germline V gene are LGHNA and YNFKEQ. This CDR3 is 15 amino acids long. For the CDR3, the DNA is TGTGCCAGCAGCCAAGACGGCAGGGCCGACACTGAAGCTTTCTTT. It is translated as CASSQDGRADTEAFF.

J is TRBJ2-2 and V is TRBV5-1; D is ambiguous. The V end was cut by 0 bases, the J end by 6 bases, with 18 bases between. Looked up from germline, CDR1 is SGHRS and CDR2 is YFSETQ. This CDR3 has 17 residues. The CDR3, as DNA: TGCGCCAGCAGCTTGGAGGCCGCTAAATTTCCCCCCGGGGAGCTGTTTTTT. Translated: CASSLEAAKFPPGELFF.

About this clonotype: At one boundary the junction diverges from the germline segment, which might be a read error. This sequence joins TRBV12-3 or TRBV12-4 and TRBJ2-4; 11 positions agree with TRBD2. The CDR3 consists of 21 residues. CDR3 nucleotide sequence: TGTGCCGGCAGTTTACGGGCTAGCGGGGGGCTGGGCACCGGGAGCAAAAACATTCAGTACTTC. Translating gives CAGSLRASGGLGTGSKNIQYF.

The chain carries TRBV20-1 and TRBJ2-3, with a possible D match to TRBD2 (5 bases). The germline gives CDR1 DFQATT, CDR2 SNEGSKA (reference sequence). Trimming removed 2 bases from V and 3 bases from J, with 15 bases in between. The CDR3 spans 15 residues. The CDR3 region is CSARSSKPGTDTQYF. In DNA form, the CDR3 reads TGCAGTGCTAGATCCTCCAAACCGGGGACAGATACGCAGTATTTT.

This clonotype has just a few counts. This rearrangement joins TRBV7-6 to TRBJ2-2; 9 bases agree with TRBD1. The germline V gene has CDR1 SGHVS and CDR2 FNYEAQ. V was clipped by 0 bases and J by 4 bases; unmatched bases: 6. The length of the CDR3 is 17 residues. The CDR3 DNA follows: TGTGCCAGCAGCTTAGCCGGGGTGACAGGGGGCACCGGGGAGCTGTTTTTT. Translation: CASSLAGVTGGTGELFF.

This chain joins TRBV7-9 and TRBJ2-5; 11 bases line up with TRBD1. CDR1 is SEHNR, CDR2 FQNEAQ, per germline (reference sequence). V dropped 8 bases and J dropped 4; count of bases not matched to a gene: 12. The CDR3 contains 16 residues. DNA for the CDR3: TGTGCCAGCCGAACAGGACAGGGGGCTAAGAGAGAGACCCAGTACTTC. It yields the protein CASRTGQGAKRETQYF.

The rearrangement joins TRBV7-3 to TRBJ1-5, with D tentatively TRBD1 (6 bases). CDR1 and CDR2 from the germline V gene are SGHTA and FQGTGA. Trimming left V 1 base short and J 2 bases short, with 12 bases between. The CDR3 is made up of 16 amino acids. The CDR3 DNA is TGTGCCAGCAGCTTAAAACAGGGAAGGGGCAATCAGCCCCAGCATTTT. It translates to CASSLKQGRGNQPQHF.

This chain connects TRBV27 to TRBJ2-3, with D possibly TRBD1 on 5 matching bases. The CDR3 totals 16 residues. The V end was cut by 2 bases, the J end by 5 bases, with 17 bases between. Germline V gene data show CDR1 as MNHEY and CDR2 as SMNVEV (reference sequence). CDR3 loop: CASSLALGGAGDTQYF. As DNA, the CDR3 is TGTGCCAGCAGTTTAGCCCTCGGTGGGGCAGGAGATACGCAGTATTTT.

This clonotype was detected once. This chain links TRBV2 with TRBJ2-3, with 10 bases that match TRBD2. Germline V CDR1 and CDR2: SNHLY, FYNNEI. The CDR3 runs 17 residues. V gave up 10 bases and J gave up 0 bases; unmatched junction bases: 13. CDR3 region: CANIPSGGPTSTDTQYF. CDR3 nucleotides: TGTGCCAACATTCCTAGCGGGGGTCCGACTAGCACAGATACGCAGTATTTT.

This clonotype has ten or more counts. This chain's CDR3 is CASSLFPGANVLTF. The CDR3 nucleotides read TGTGCCAGCAGTTTATTCCCTGGGGCCAACGTCCTGACTTTC. The J gene is TRBJ2-6, the V gene TRBV27; the D is unclear. CDR3 length: 14 residues. From germline, CDR1 is MNHEY and CDR2 SMNVEV (reference sequence). V shed 1 base and J shed 2 bases, with 3 bases lying between them.

This clonotype was seen a handful of times. This chain uses TRBV20-1 with TRBJ1-5, with a weak D call TRBD1 (6 bases). The germline CDR1 and CDR2 sequences are DFQATT and SNEGSKA (reference sequence). The CDR3 has 13 amino acids. Trimming left V 4 bases short and J 5 bases short, with 12 bases between. The CDR3 coding sequence is TGCAGTGCTACAAGACAGGTGGATCAGCCCCAGCATTTT. Its protein is CSATRQVDQPQHF.

This chain links TRBV20-1 with TRBJ2-5, with D perhaps matching TRBD1 (6 bases). The CDR3 consists of 14 residues. Germline V gene sequence: CDR1 DFQATT, CDR2 SNEGSKA (reference sequence). V shed 7 bases and J shed 1 base, with 16 bases lying between them. CDR3 nucleotide sequence: TGCAGTGTGGGGGCGGTGGGGCTCCAAGAGACCCAGTACTTC. Translation: CSVGAVGLQETQYF.

Ten or more counts support this clonotype. The V gene is TRBV7-6, the J gene TRBJ2-7, with TRBD1 identical over 10 bases. V was clipped by 5 bases and J by 5 bases; unmatched bases: 6. The V gene's germline CDR1 is SGHVS and CDR2 FNYEAQ. This CDR3 is 14 amino acids long. The chain's CDR3 is CASSGGQGTHEQYF. CDR3 in DNA: TGTGCCAGCAGCGGGGGACAGGGGACCCACGAGCAGTACTTC.

This clonotype was counted between two and nine times. This chain links TRBV7-8 with TRBJ1-6, with TRBD1 identical over 7 bases. Unmatched junction bases numbered 8, after V lost 5 bases and J lost 13 bases. CDR3 size: 13 residues. Germline-derived CDR1 and CDR2 are SGHVS and FQNEAQ. The CDR3 bases are TGTGCCAGCAGCCCAATAGGGGGCAGCCCCCTCCACTTT. It specifies CASSPIGGSPLHF.

This clonotype was counted between two and nine times. CDR3 sequence: CSAEIGTSGGASPGELFF. For the CDR3, the DNA is TGCAGTGCCGAGATTGGGACTAGCGGGGGGGCTTCCCCCGGGGAGCTGTTTTTT. The chain couples TRBV20-1 to TRBJ2-2; TRBD2 aligns across 16 bases. Germline values: CDR1 DFQATT, CDR2 SNEGSKA (reference sequence). The V gene end was trimmed by 6 bases and the J gene end by 6 bases; junction bases not matched to a gene: 13. The CDR3 runs 18 residues.

V usage is TRBV28 and J usage is TRBJ2-4; D is perhaps TRBD1 (5 bases). The CDR3 has 17 residues. With 6 bases removed from V and 3 bases from J, the gap between germline ends came to 21 bases. Germline CDR1 reads MDHEN; CDR2 reads SYDVKM. The CDR3 loop reads CASRPSDTWAIKNIQYF. In DNA form, the CDR3 reads TGTGCCAGCAGGCCTTCGGACACTTGGGCTATCAAAAACATTCAGTACTTC.

This clonotype was seen only once. The chain recombines TRBV28 with TRBJ2-1; 14 nucleotides align to TRBD2. The CDR3 consists of 16 residues. Germline CDR1 and CDR2: MDHEN and SYDVKM. Germline trimming cut 5 bases from V and 7 bases from J; bases unmatched to any gene: 7. CDR3 sequence reads: CASSTGTSGSKNEQFF. The DNA of the CDR3 is TGTGCCAGCAGTACTGGGACTAGCGGGAGTAAAAATGAGCAGTTCTTC.

There are a few counts of this clonotype. The chain combines TRBV20-1 with TRBJ1-5, with 7 bases that match TRBD1. After removal of 6 bases from V and 1 base from J, the junction contained 12 bases not matched to a gene. The germline V gene has CDR1 DFQATT and CDR2 SNEGSKA (reference sequence). This CDR3 is built from 16 residues. The CDR3 coding sequence is TGCAGTGCACCGGGACAGAACTATGGGAGCAATCAGCCCCAGCATTTT. Translation gives CSAPGQNYGSNQPQHF.

In its sample, this clonotype was seen many times. The rearrangement uses TRBV6-5 and TRBJ2-7; no reliable D call. Per germline, CDR1 MNHEY and CDR2 SVGAGI. The CDR3 extends over 13 amino acids. Trimming shortened V by 4 bases and J by 2 bases, and 9 bases separated the two germline ends. This CDR3 is CASSSPRTYEQYF. The CDR3 region has the DNA TGTGCCAGCAGTTCGCCTCGGACCTACGAGCAGTACTTC.

The table lists this clonotype with a few counts. The chain carries TRBV6-5 and TRBJ1-1; the D gene is possibly TRBD1 (5 bases). V lost 0 bases, J lost 5 bases, and 10 bases lay in between. Looked up from germline, CDR1 is MNHEY and CDR2 is SVGAGI. The CDR3 length is 14 residues. Here the CDR3 DNA reads TGTGCCAGCAGTTACTCGGTGGAGGGGACTGAAGCTTTCTTT. Its translation is CASSYSVEGTEAFF.

This clonotype was seen a few times. The chain recombines TRBV15 with TRBJ2-2; 7 bases align to TRBD1. Germline V gene data show CDR1 as LNHNV and CDR2 as YYDKDF (reference sequence). The CDR3 covers 16 residues. Losses at the gene ends were 6 bases for V and 1 base for J; bases not matched to a gene: 8. CDR3 residues: CATRPGQVGNTGELFF. The CDR3 DNA sequence: TGTGCCACCAGACCTGGACAGGTTGGGAACACCGGGGAGCTGTTTTTT.

This clonotype was counted many times. The chain employs TRBV6-2 or TRBV6-3 and TRBJ1-1, with TRBD1 identical over 7 bases. The V segment lost 6 bases and the J segment 4 bases; nucleotides outside the gene matches: 8. Germline assignment: CDR1 MNHEY and CDR2 SVGEGT. The CDR3 has 14 amino acids. CDR3 DNA: TGTGCCAGCAGCCCTAGACAGGGCCCCACTGAAGCTTTCTTT. Protein sequence: CASSPRQGPTEAFF.